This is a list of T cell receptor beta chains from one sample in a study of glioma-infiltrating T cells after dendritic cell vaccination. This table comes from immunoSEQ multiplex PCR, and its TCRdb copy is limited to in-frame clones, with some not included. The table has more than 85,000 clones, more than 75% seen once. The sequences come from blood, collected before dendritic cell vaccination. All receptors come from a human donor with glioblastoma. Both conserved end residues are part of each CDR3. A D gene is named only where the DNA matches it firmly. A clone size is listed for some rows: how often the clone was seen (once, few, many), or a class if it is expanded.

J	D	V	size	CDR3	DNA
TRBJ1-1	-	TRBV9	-	CASSVGGPRRTEAFF	TGTGCCAGCAGCGTAGGAGGCCCCCGGCGGACTGAAGCTTTCTTT
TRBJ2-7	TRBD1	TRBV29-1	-	CSVEPGTGASEQYF	TGCAGCGTTGAACCGGGGACAGGGGCGTCCGAGCAGTACTTC
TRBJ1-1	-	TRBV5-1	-	CASSQTGGNTEAFF	TGCGCCAGCAGCCAGACGGGGGGCAACACTGAAGCTTTCTTT
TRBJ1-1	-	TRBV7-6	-	CASSLGSAHTEAFF	TGTGCCAGCAGCTTAGGAAGTGCGCACACTGAAGCTTTCTTT
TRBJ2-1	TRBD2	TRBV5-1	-	CASSPGTSGHLRFF	TGCGCCAGCAGCCCAGGGACTAGCGGTCATTTAAGGTTCTTC
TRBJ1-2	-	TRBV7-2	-	CASSFSRGGYGYTF	TGTGCCAGCAGCTTTTCGCGGGGAGGCTATGGCTACACCTTC
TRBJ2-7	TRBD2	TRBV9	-	CASSVAGGGPYEQYF	TGTGCCAGCAGCGTAGCGGGGGGAGGGCCCTACGAGCAGTACTTC
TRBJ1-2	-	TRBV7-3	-	CASSPRRGGPMGYTF	TGTGCCAGCAGCCCCAGAAGGGGAGGGCCTATGGGCTACACCTTC
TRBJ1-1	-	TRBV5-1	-	CASSLPQAYTEAFF	TGCGCCAGCAGCTTACCACAGGCCTACACTGAAGCTTTCTTT
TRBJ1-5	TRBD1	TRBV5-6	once	CASSFWTGRVGNQPQHF	TGTGCCAGCAGCTTTTGGACAGGGAGAGTCGGCAATCAGCCCCAGCATTTT
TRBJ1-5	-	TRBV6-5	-	CASSYSGGLDQPQHF	TGTGCCAGCAGTTACTCAGGAGGTTTAGATCAGCCCCAGCATTTT
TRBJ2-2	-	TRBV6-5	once	CASSYDSNTGELFF	TGTGCCAGCAGTTACGACTCGAACACCGGGGAGCTGTTTTTT
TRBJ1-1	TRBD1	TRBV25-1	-	CASSRSGTGLNTEAFF	TGTGCCAGCAGTAGGTCCGGGACAGGGCTTAACACTGAAGCTTTCTTT
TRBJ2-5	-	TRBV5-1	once	CASSTQGLGETQYF	TGCGCCAGCTCCACCCAGGGCCTCGGAGAGACCCAGTACTTC
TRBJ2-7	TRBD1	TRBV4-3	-	CASSQDWSQGDSYEQYF	TGCGCCAGCAGCCAAGATTGGAGCCAGGGGGACTCCTACGAGCAGTACTTC
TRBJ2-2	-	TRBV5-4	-	CASSLDGMNTGELFF	TGTGCCAGCAGCTTGGACGGGATGAACACCGGGGAGCTGTTTTTT
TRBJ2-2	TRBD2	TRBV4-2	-	CASSQESPAGATGELFF	TGTGCCAGCAGCCAAGAATCGCCAGCGGGGGCTACCGGGGAGCTGTTTTTT
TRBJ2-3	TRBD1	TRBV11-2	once	CASSLDGAGGYF	TGTGCCAGCAGCTTAGATGGGGCAGGGGGGTATTTT